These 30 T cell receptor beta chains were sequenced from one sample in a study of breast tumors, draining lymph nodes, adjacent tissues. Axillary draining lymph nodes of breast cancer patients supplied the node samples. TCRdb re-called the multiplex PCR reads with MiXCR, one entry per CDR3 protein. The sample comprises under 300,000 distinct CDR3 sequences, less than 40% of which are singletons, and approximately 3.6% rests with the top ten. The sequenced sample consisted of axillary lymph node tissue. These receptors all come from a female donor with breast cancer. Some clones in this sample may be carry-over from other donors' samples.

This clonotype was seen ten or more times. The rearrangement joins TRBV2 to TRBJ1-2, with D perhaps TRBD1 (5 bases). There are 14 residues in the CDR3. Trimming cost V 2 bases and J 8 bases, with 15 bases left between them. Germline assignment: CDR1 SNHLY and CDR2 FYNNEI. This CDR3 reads CASSESMGLGGYTF. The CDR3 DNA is TGTGCCAGCAGTGAAAGTATGGGGCTGGGCGGCTACACCTTC.

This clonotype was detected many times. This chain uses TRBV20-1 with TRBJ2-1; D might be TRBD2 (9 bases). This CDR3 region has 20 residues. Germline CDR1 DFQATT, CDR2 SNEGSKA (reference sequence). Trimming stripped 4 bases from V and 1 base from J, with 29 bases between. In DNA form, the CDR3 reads TGCAGTGCTACCCATGGACAGGGACCATTAGCGGGAGAATCCTACAATGAGCAGTTCTTC. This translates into CSATHGQGPLAGESYNEQFF.

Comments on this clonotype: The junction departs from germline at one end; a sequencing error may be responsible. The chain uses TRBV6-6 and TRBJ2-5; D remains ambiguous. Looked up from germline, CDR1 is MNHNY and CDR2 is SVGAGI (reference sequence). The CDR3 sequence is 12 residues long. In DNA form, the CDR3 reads TGTACCAGCAGTCACTCGGCAGAGACCCAGTACTTC. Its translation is CTSSHSAETQYF.

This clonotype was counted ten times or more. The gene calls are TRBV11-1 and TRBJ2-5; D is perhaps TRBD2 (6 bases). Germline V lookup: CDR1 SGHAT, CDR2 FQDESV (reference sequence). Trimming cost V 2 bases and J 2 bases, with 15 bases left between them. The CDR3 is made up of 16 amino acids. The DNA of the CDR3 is TGTGCCAGCAGCTTATGGAGGGGAGCAGGGCAAGAGACCCAGTACTTC. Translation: CASSLWRGAGQETQYF.

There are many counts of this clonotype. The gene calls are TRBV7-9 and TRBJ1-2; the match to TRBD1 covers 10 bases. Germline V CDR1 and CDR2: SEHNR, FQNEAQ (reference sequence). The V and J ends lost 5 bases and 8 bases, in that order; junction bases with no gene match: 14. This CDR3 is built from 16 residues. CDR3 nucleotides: TGTGCCAGCAGCCCGCATACGTTGGACAGGGGGTTGGGCTACACCTTC. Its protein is CASSPHTLDRGLGYTF. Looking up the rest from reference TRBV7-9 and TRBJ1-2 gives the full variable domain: DTGVSQNPRHKITKRGQNVTFRCDPISEHNRLYWYRQTLGQGPEFLTYFQNEAQLEKSRLLSDRFSAERPKGSFSTLEIQRTEQGDSAMYLCASSPHTLDRGLGYTFGSGTRLTVV.

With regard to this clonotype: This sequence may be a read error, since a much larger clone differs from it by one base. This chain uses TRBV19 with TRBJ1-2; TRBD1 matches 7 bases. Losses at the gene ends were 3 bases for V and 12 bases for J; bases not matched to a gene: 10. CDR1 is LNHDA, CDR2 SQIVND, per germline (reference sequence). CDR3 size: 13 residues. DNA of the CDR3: TGTGCCAGTAGTATTGGGACAGAGGGAGGCCACACCTTC. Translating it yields CASSIGTEGGHTF. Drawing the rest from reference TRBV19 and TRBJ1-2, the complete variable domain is DGGITQSPKYLFRKEGQNVTLSCEQNLNHDAMYWYRQDPGQGLRLIYYSQIVNDFQKGDIAEGYSVSREKKESFPLTVTSAQKNPTAFYLCASSIGTEGGHTFGSGTRLTVV.

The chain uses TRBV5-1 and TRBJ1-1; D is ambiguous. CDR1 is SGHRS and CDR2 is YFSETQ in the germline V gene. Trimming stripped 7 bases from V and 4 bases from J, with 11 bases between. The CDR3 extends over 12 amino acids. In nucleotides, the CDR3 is TGCGCCAGCTCGGCGGGGAGCACTGAAGCTTTCTTT. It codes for CASSAGSTEAFF.

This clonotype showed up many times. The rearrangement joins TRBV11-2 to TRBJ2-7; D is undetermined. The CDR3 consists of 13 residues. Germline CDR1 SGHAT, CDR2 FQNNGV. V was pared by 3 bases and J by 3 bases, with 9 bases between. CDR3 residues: CASSLDGFYEQYF. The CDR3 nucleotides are TGTGCCAGCAGCTTGGACGGCTTCTACGAGCAGTACTTC.

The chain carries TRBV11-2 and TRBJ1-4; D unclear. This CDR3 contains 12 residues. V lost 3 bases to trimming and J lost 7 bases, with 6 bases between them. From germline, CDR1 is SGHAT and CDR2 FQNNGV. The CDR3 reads CASSFQSEKLFF. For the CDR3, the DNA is TGTGCCAGCAGCTTTCAGAGTGAAAAACTGTTTTTT. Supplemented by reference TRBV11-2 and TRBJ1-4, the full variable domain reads EAGVAQSPRYKIIEKRQSVAFWCNPISGHATLYWYQQILGQGPKLLIQFQNNGVVDDSQLPKDRFSAERLKGVDSTLKIQPAKLEDSAVYLCASSFQSEKLFFGSGTQLSVL.

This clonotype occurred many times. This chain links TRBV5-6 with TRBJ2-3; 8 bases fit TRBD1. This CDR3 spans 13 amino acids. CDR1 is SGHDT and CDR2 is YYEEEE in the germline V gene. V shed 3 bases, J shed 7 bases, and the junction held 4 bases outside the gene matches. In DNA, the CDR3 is TGTGCCAGCAGCTCCACAGGGGGAAATACGCAGTATTTT. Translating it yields CASSSTGGNTQYF.

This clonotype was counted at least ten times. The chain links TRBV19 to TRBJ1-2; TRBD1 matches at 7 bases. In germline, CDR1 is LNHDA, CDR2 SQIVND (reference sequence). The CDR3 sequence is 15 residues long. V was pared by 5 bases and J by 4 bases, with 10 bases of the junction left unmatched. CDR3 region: CASSSTGRSAYGYTF. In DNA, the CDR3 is TGTGCCAGTAGTTCGACAGGGAGGAGTGCCTATGGCTACACCTTC.

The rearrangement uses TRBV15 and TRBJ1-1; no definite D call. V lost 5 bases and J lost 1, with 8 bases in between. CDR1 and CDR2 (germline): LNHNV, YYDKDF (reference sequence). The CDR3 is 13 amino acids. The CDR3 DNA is TGTGCCACCAGCGGGGATGGGAACACTGAAGCTTTCTTT. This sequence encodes CATSGDGNTEAFF.

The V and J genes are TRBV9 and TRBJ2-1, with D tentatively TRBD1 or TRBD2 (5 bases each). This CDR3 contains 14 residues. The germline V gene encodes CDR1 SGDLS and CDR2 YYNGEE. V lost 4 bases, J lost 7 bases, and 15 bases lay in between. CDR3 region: CASSNRGLGNEQFF. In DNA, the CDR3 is TGTGCCAGCAGCAACCGGGGCCTGGGGAATGAGCAGTTCTTC.

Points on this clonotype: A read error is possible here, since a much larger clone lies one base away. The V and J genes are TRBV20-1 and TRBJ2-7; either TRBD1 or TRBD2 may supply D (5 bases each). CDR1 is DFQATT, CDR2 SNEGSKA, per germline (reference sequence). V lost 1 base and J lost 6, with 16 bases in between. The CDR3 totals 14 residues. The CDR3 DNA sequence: TGCAGTGCTAGAGTCGGGGTGGGACCCTCCGAGCAGTACTTC. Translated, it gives CSARVGVGPSEQYF.

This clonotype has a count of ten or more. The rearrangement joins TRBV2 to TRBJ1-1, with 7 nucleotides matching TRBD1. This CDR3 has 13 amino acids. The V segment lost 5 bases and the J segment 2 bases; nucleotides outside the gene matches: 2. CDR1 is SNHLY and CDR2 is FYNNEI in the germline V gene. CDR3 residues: CASSRQGNTEAFF. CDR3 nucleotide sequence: TGTGCCAGCAGTCGACAGGGAAACACTGAAGCTTTCTTT.

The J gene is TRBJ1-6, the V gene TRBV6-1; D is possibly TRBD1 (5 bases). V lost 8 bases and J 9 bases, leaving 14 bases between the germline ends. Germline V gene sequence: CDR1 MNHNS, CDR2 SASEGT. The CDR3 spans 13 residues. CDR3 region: CASPWGVGSPLHF. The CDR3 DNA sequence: TGTGCCAGCCCCTGGGGGGTCGGTTCACCCCTCCACTTT.

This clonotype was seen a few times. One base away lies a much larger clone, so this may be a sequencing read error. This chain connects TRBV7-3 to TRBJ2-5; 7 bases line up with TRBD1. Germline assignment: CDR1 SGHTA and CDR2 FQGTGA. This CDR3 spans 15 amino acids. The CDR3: CASSSIVDREETQHF. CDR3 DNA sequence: TGTGCCAGCAGCTCTATTGTAGACAGGGAAGAGACCCAGCACTTC.

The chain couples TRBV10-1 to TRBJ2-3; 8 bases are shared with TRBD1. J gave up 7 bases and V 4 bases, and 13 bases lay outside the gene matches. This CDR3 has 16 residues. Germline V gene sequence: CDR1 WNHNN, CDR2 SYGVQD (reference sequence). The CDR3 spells CASSGPGQGGRNTQYF. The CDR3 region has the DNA TGCGCCAGCAGTGGACCTGGACAGGGTGGGAGGAATACGCAGTATTTT.

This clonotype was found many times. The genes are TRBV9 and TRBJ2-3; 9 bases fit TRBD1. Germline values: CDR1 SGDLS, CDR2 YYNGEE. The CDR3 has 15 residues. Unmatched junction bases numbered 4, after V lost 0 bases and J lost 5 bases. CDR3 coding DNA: TGTGCCAGCAGCGTAGAGGGACAGGGTGTAGATACGCAGTATTTT. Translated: CASSVEGQGVDTQYF.

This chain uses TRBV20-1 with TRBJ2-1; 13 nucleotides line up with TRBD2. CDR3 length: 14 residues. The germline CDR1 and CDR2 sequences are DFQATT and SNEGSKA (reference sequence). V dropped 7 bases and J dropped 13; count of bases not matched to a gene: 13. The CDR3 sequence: CSGEVGTSGDAQFF. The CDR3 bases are TGCAGTGGTGAGGTTGGGACTAGCGGGGACGCACAGTTCTTC.

CDR3 bases: TGCAGCGTTGCCCAGGGGTTCGGGGGCACTGAAGCTTTCTTT. This sequence encodes CSVAQGFGGTEAFF. The chain carries TRBV29-1 and TRBJ1-1, with a tentative D call TRBD1 (6 bases). CDR1 is SQVTM and CDR2 is ANQGSEA in the germline V gene. V was clipped by 4 bases and J by 4 bases, with 16 bases between them. The CDR3 covers 14 residues.

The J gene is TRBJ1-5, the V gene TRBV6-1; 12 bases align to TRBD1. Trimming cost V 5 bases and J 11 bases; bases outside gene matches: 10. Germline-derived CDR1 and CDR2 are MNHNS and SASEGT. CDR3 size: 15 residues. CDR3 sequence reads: CASSTRDRGQETQHF. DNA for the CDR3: TGTGCCAGCAGTACCCGGGACAGGGGGCAAGAGACCCAGCATTTT.

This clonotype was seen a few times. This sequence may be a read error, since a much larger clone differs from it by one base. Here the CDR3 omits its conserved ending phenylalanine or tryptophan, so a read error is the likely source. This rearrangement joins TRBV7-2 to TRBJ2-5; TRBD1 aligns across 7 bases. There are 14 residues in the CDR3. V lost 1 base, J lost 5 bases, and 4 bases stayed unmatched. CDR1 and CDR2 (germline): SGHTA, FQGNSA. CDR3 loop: CASSLGGGGETQYL. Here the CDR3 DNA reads TGTGCCAGCAGCTTAGGAGGGGGCGGTGAGACCCAGTACCTC.

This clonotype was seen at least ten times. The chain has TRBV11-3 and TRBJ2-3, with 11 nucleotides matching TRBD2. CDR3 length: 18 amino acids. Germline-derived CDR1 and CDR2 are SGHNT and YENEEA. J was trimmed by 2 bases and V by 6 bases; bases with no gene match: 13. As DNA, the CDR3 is TGTGCCAGCAGTTCCTTAGCGGGAGGGGCCTGGTTCACAGATACGCAGTATTTT. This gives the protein CASSSLAGGAWFTDTQYF.

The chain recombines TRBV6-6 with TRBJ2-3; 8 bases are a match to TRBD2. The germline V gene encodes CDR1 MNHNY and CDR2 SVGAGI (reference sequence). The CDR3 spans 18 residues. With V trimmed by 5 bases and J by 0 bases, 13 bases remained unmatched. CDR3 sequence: CASSEVPAGAPSTDTQYF. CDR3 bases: TGTGCCAGCAGTGAAGTTCCAGCGGGAGCCCCTAGCACAGATACGCAGTATTTT.

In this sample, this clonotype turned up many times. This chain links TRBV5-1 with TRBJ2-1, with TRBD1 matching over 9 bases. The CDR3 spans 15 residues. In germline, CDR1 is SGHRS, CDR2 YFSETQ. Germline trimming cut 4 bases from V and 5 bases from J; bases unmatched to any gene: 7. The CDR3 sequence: CASSPGQGLNNEQFF. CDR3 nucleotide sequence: TGCGCCAGCAGCCCGGGACAGGGTCTAAACAATGAGCAGTTCTTC.

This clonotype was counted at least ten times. As DNA, the CDR3 is TGTGCCAGCAGTTTGACAGGGGATGAAAAACTGTTTTTT. It codes for CASSLTGDEKLFF. The V and J genes are TRBV6-5 and TRBJ1-4; TRBD1 matches at 8 bases. V shed 4 bases, J shed 6 bases, and the junction held 1 base outside the gene matches. This CDR3 spans 13 amino acids. Looked up from germline, CDR1 is MNHEY and CDR2 is SVGAGI.

The CDR3, as DNA: TGTGCCAGCAGCTTGGGGGGACAGGTCCCCTATAATTCACCCCTCCACTTT. It specifies CASSLGGQVPYNSPLHF. The chain joins TRBV5-4 to TRBJ1-6, with 8 bases matching TRBD1. The length of the CDR3 is 17 residues. CDR1 and CDR2 from the germline V gene are SGHNT and YYREEE (reference sequence). Trimming took 0 bases from V and 2 from J; bases not matched to a gene: 4.

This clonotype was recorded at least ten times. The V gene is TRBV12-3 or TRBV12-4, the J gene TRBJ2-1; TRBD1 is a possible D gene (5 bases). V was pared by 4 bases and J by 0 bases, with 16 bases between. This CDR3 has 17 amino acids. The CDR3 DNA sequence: TGTGCCAGCAGTTCAGTCGTAACAGGCCGCTCCTACAATGAGCAGTTCTTC. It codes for CASSSVVTGRSYNEQFF.

CDR3 in amino acids: CASSRGDSLTDTQYF. Written as DNA, the CDR3 is TGTGCCAGCAGCAGAGGGGATTCCCTAACAGATACGCAGTATTTT. The chain combines TRBV9 with TRBJ2-3; either TRBD1 or TRBD2 may supply D (5 bases each). Trimming removed 4 bases at V and 3 bases at J, with 15 bases between. This CDR3 contains 15 residues. Germline-derived CDR1 and CDR2 are SGDLS and YYNGEE.